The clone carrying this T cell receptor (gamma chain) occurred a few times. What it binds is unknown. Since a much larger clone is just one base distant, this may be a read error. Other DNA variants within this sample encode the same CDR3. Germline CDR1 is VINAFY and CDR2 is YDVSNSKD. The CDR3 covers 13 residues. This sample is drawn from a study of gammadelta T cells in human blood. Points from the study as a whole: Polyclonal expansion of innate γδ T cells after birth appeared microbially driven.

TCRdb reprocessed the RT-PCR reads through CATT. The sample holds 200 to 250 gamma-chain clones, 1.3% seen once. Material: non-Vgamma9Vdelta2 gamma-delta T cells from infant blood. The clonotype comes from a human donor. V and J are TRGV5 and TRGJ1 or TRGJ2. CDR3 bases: TGTGCCACATGGGACAGGCTGAATTATAAGAAACTCTTT. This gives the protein CATWDRLNYKKLF.